The rows below give T cell receptor beta chains drawn from one sample of a study of identifying expanded T cells in peripheral blood. Using immunoSEQ multiplex PCR, the repertoire was profiled, and TCRdb retains in-frame clones only, with some absent. The sample records about 85,000 clones, 75% to 90% being singletons. Sequenced: blood. These receptors all come from a person between 18 and 69 years old in good health. Both conserved end residues are part of each CDR3. A D gene is named only where the DNA matches it firmly. The size field is filled for only some rows; it gives once, few, many or a size class.

CASSPRTVPTNEKLFF	TGTGCCAGCAGCCCCCGGACAGTCCCAACTAATGAAAAACTGTTTTTT	TRBJ1-4	TRBV21-1	NA	NA
CASSLLQGDYGYTF	TGTGCCAGCAGTTTATTACAGGGAGACTATGGCTACACCTTC	TRBJ1-2	TRBV28	NA	once
CASSMDRYSGNTIYF	TGTGCCAGCAGCATGGACAGATACTCTGGAAACACCATATATTTT	TRBJ1-3	TRBV7-9	NA	NA
CASSATGGDYGYTF	TGTGCCAGCAGCGCAACTGGTGGAGATTATGGCTACACCTTC	TRBJ1-2	TRBV5-4	NA	NA
CASRTDWSGDTQYF	TGTGCCAGCCGTACGGACTGGTCGGGCGATACGCAGTATTTT	TRBJ2-3	TRBV5-4	NA	few
CASRDLTDTQYF	TGTGCCAGCAGGGACCTCACAGATACGCAGTATTTT	TRBJ2-3	TRBV6-5	NA	NA
CASSEGAQPQHF	TGTGCCAGTAGTGAAGGAGCTCAGCCCCAGCATTTT	TRBJ1-5	TRBV19	NA	NA
CASTDRDYEQYF	TGTGCCAGCACAGATCGGGACTACGAGCAGTACTTC	TRBJ2-7	TRBV28	NA	once
CASSSGLAGEAGELFF	TGTGCCAGCAGCTCGGGACTAGCGGGAGAGGCCGGGGAGCTGTTTTTT	TRBJ2-2	TRBV7-9	TRBD2	NA
CASSLLAGGRLSYNEQFF	TGTGCCAGCAGTCTTCTAGCGGGAGGCCGACTATCCTACAATGAGCAGTTCTTC	TRBJ2-1	TRBV28	TRBD2	NA
CASSSRTEVDTQYF	TGTGCCAGCAGCTCTCGAACGGAAGTAGATACGCAGTATTTT	TRBJ2-3	TRBV13	NA	NA
CASSQDFSGRNTGELFF	TGCGCCAGCAGCCAAGATTTCAGCGGACGGAACACCGGGGAGCTGTTTTTT	TRBJ2-2	TRBV4-3	NA	NA
CASSLSGGAADTQYF	TGTGCCAGCAGCTTAAGCGGGGGGGCCGCAGATACGCAGTATTTT	TRBJ2-3	TRBV5-4	TRBD2	NA
CSVEELGQVSYEQYF	TGCAGCGTTGAAGAGCTAGGGCAGGTGTCCTACGAGCAGTACTTC	TRBJ2-7	TRBV29-1	NA	once
CASSESLILAGGLSETQYF	TGTGCCAGCAGCGAAAGCCTTATTCTAGCGGGAGGGCTATCGGAGACCCAGTACTTC	TRBJ2-5	TRBV7-6	TRBD2	NA
CASSLERNKDHGYTF	TGTGCCAGCAGCTTAGAACGGAATAAGGATCATGGCTACACCTTC	TRBJ1-2	TRBV11-3	NA	once
CASSLGTSGFMNIQYF	TGTGCCAGCAGCCTGGGGACTAGCGGGTTCATGAACATTCAGTACTTC	TRBJ2-4	TRBV7-2	TRBD2	NA
CASSLVGLGLETQYF	TGTGCCAGCAGTTTAGTCGGACTAGGGTTGGAGACCCAGTACTTC	TRBJ2-5	TRBV28	TRBD2	NA
CASSYGTLVAEAFF	TGTGCCAGCAGTTACGGGACTCTGGTCGCTGAAGCTTTCTTT	TRBJ1-1	TRBV6-6	NA	NA
CASSLETGVMNTEAFF	TGTGCCAGCAGCTTAGAGACAGGGGTAATGAACACTGAAGCTTTCTTT	TRBJ1-1	TRBV7-8	TRBD1	once
CASSQGQAGRSYEQYF	TGCGCCAGCAGCCAAGGCCAAGCGGGACGCTCCTACGAGCAGTACTTC	TRBJ2-7	TRBV4-1	TRBD2	NA
CASSQPCEQYF	TGTGCCAGCAGCCAACCCTGCGAGCAGTACTTC	TRBJ2-7	TRBV11-2	NA	NA